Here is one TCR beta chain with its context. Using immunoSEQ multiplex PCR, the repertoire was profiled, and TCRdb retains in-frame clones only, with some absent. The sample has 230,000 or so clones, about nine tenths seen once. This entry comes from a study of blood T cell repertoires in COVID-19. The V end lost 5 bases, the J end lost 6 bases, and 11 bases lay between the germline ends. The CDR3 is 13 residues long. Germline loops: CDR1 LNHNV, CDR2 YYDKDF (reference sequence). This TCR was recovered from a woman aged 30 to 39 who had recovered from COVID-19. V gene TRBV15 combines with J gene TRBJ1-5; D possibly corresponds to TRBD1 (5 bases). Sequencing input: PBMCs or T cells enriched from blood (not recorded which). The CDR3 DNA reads TGTGCCACCAGCTTTCCAGGGATTCAGCCCCAGCATTTT. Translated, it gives CATSFPGIQPQHF.